The 30 T cell receptor beta chains below all came from one sample that was sequenced in a study of blood T cell repertoires in COVID-19. Produced via immunoSEQ multiplex PCR; TCRdb's table is partial and in-frame only. The sample gives 45,000 or so clones, 75% to 90% of which show up once; around 2.2% is in the top ten. Sample: peripheral blood. These receptor sequences come from an elderly woman with COVID-19, enrolled during active disease.

The CDR3 reads CASSQRGAVGEQYF. CDR3 DNA: TGTGCCAGCAGCCAAAGGGGTGCGGTCGGCGAGCAGTACTTC. This chain joins TRBV3-1 (or the pseudogene TRBV3-2) and TRBJ2-7; a possible D gene is TRBD1 (5 bases). The germline CDR1 and CDR2 sequences are LGHDT and YNNKEL (reference sequence). CDR3 length: 14 residues. The germline V and J ends were trimmed by 2 bases and 6 bases, with 14 bases remaining between them.

The rearrangement joins TRBV5-1 to TRBJ2-7; TRBD1 matches at 9 bases. The CDR3 has 14 residues. V dropped 4 bases and J dropped 7; count of bases not matched to a gene: 9. The V gene's germline CDR1 is SGHRS and CDR2 YFSETQ. CDR3 nucleotide sequence: TGCGCCAGCAGCGCAACATTGACAGGGGGTGAGCAGTACTTC. Translating gives CASSATLTGGEQYF.

CDR3 sequence (DNA): TGTGCCAGCAGTTACAGACCGGGCGAGCAGTACTTC. Encoded protein: CASSYRPGEQYF. The chain carries TRBV6-5 and TRBJ2-7; D is undetermined. The CDR3 spans 12 residues. The germline gives CDR1 MNHEY, CDR2 SVGAGI. Trimming stripped 2 bases from V and 6 bases from J, with 8 bases between.

The chain's CDR3 is CASSVASGGPDSYEQYF. As DNA, the CDR3 is TGTGCCAGCAGCGTAGCTTCCGGGGGACCCGACTCCTACGAGCAGTACTTC. The chain is built from TRBV9 and TRBJ2-7, with a possible D match to TRBD2 (6 bases). Germline CDR1 reads SGDLS; CDR2 reads YYNGEE. The CDR3 loop spans 17 amino acids. Trimming stripped 0 bases from V and 0 bases from J, with 16 bases between.

The genes are TRBV6-2 or TRBV6-3 and TRBJ2-1, with TRBD1 matching over 10 bases. This CDR3 spans 16 amino acids. V was clipped by 5 bases and J by 6 bases; unmatched bases: 10. The germline V gene has CDR1 MNHEY and CDR2 SVGEGT. CDR3 bases: TGTGCCAGCAGTGGCCCGGGACAGGGGATAGGCAATGAGCAGTTCTTC. It codes for CASSGPGQGIGNEQFF.

The rearrangement links TRBV7-9 to TRBJ2-2; perhaps TRBD2 as D (6 bases). Germline V gene data show CDR1 as SEHNR and CDR2 as FQNEAQ (reference sequence). This CDR3 contains 14 residues. The V end was cut by 5 bases, the J end by 4 bases, with 11 bases between. CDR3 region: CASSLGLTTGELFF. The CDR3 DNA reads TGTGCCAGCAGCCTGGGACTTACCACCGGGGAGCTGTTTTTT.

The chain has TRBV18 and TRBJ2-5; 9 bases are a match to TRBD2. The J segment lost 9 bases and the V segment lost 1 base, leaving 9 bases of the junction unmatched. The germline V gene has CDR1 KGHSH and CDR2 LQKENI. The CDR3 extends over 15 amino acids. The CDR3 protein is CASSPLREGSGAQYF. CDR3 coding DNA: TGTGCCAGCTCACCACTGCGGGAGGGTTCCGGGGCCCAGTACTTC.

This chain links TRBV5-1 with TRBJ2-3; 7 positions match TRBD1. This CDR3 has 17 residues. In germline, CDR1 is SGHRS, CDR2 YFSETQ. V shed 4 bases and J 0 bases; nucleotides not matched to a gene: 11. This chain's CDR3 is CASSGTGADISTDTQYF. The CDR3, as DNA: TGCGCCAGCAGCGGAACAGGGGCGGATATTAGCACAGATACGCAGTATTTT.

The chain combines TRBV5-1 with TRBJ2-5; TRBD2 might be the D (5 bases). The CDR3 runs 13 residues. Germline V CDR1 and CDR2: SGHRS, YFSETQ. The germline V and J ends were trimmed by 4 bases and 4 bases, with 11 bases remaining between them. The CDR3 sequence is CASSPRELETQYF. The CDR3 nucleotides read TGCGCCAGCAGCCCAAGGGAGTTAGAGACCCAGTACTTC.

V is TRBV6-1 and J is TRBJ1-3; 8 bases are a match to TRBD1. Germline-derived CDR1 and CDR2 are MNHNS and SASEGT. V lost 4 bases to trimming and J lost 4 bases; unmatched junction nucleotides: 9. The CDR3 covers 16 residues. DNA for the CDR3: TGTGCCAGCAGTGTCCTGCAGGGGGCGCGAGGAAACACCATATATTTT. Translating it yields CASSVLQGARGNTIYF.

This chain joins TRBV6-5 and TRBJ1-1; weak D call: TRBD1 (6 bases). The CDR3 has 15 amino acids. Per the germline V gene, CDR1 is MNHEY and CDR2 is SVGAGI. Trimming stripped 6 bases from V and 0 bases from J, with 14 bases between. The CDR3 DNA reads as TGTGCCAGCAGGCGGGGGGGCCGGCTGAACACTGAAGCTTTCTTT. It yields the protein CASRRGGRLNTEAFF.

This chain links TRBV2 with TRBJ1-5; no clear D. The CDR3 is made up of 15 amino acids. Germline-derived CDR1 and CDR2 are SNHLY and FYNNEI. Trimming pared 6 bases from V and 4 bases from J, leaving 16 bases between. In nucleotides, the CDR3 is TGTGCCAGCAGGCTCACACGGGAGGATAATCAGCCCCAGCATTTT. Its protein is CASRLTREDNQPQHF.

The chain has TRBV28 and TRBJ1-2; D ambiguous. The CDR3 spans 16 residues. V gave up 3 bases and J gave up 7 bases, with 21 bases separating them. Germline assignment: CDR1 MDHEN and CDR2 SYDVKM. The CDR3 DNA reads TGTGCCAGCAGTTTCGTAAGTCTTCGGGGTTTGAGTGGCTACACCTTC. Translated: CASSFVSLRGLSGYTF.

The chain carries TRBV29-1 and TRBJ2-7, with 10 bases matching TRBD2. This CDR3 comprises 13 residues. Trimming cost V 4 bases and J 4 bases; bases outside gene matches: 4. Germline lookup yields CDR1 SQVTM and CDR2 ANQGSEA. This CDR3 is CSVVASGRYEQYF. CDR3 nucleotides: TGCAGCGTTGTGGCTAGCGGGAGATACGAGCAGTACTTC.

The V gene is TRBV11-3, the J gene TRBJ2-3, with 7 bases lining up with TRBD1. The V and J ends lost 5 bases and 6 bases, in that order; junction bases with no gene match: 8. Germline CDR1 and CDR2: SGHNT and YENEEA. The CDR3 loop spans 14 amino acids. CDR3 region: CASSLTGRGDTQYF. The CDR3 DNA reads TGTGCCAGCAGCCTGACAGGGCGAGGGGATACGCAGTATTTT.

The chain has TRBV24-1 and TRBJ2-2, with D maybe TRBD2 (5 bases). Trimming left V 1 base short and J 4 bases short, with 15 bases between. The CDR3 extends over 17 amino acids. The germline gives CDR1 KGHDR, CDR2 SFDVKD. CDR3 region: CATSDFTGSLGTGELFF. CDR3 DNA sequence: TGTGCCACCAGTGATTTTACGGGGTCGCTTGGCACCGGGGAGCTGTTTTTT.

V usage is TRBV27 and J usage is TRBJ1-5; 9 bases are shared with TRBD1. Germline lookup yields CDR1 MNHEY and CDR2 SMNVEV (reference sequence). V lost 6 bases to trimming and J lost 5 bases; unmatched junction nucleotides: 11. This CDR3 region has 16 residues. The chain's CDR3 is CASRIQGALRDQPQHF. The CDR3 DNA reads TGTGCCAGCAGGATACAGGGGGCGCTTAGGGATCAGCCCCAGCATTTT.

V is TRBV6-5 and J is TRBJ1-5; 7 bases map to TRBD1. Germline CDR1 MNHEY, CDR2 SVGAGI. V trimming: 6 bases; J trimming: 6 bases; junction bases outside the gene matches: 11. The CDR3 totals 15 residues. CDR3 amino acids: CASRISQGQSQPQHF. The CDR3 DNA is TGTGCCAGCAGAATTTCACAGGGGCAAAGTCAGCCCCAGCATTTT.

The rearrangement uses TRBV4-1 and TRBJ1-1; 10 bases map to TRBD1. CDR1 is MGHRA and CDR2 is YSYEKL in the germline V gene. Unmatched junction bases numbered 15, after V lost 4 bases and J lost 1 base. CDR3 length: 19 residues. For the CDR3, the DNA is TGCGCCAGCAGCCCGGGGGGTCCGGGACAGGGGCCCCCGAACACTGAAGCTTTCTTT. This gives the protein CASSPGGPGQGPPNTEAFF.

The V call is TRBV7-9, the J call TRBJ1-5; 9 bases align to TRBD1. Germline V lookup: CDR1 SEHNR, CDR2 FQNEAQ (reference sequence). The V segment lost 1 base and the J segment 0 bases; nucleotides outside the gene matches: 7. The CDR3 spans 18 residues. The CDR3 spells CASSLGVGTGSSNQPQHF. The CDR3 DNA reads TGTGCCAGCAGCTTAGGGGTCGGGACAGGGAGTAGCAATCAGCCCCAGCATTTT.

This chain joins TRBV29-1 and TRBJ1-5; no clear D. The CDR3 sequence is 13 residues long. V was shortened by 4 bases and J by 0 bases, with 7 bases between the two germline ends. CDR1 is SQVTM and CDR2 is ANQGSEA in the germline V gene. The CDR3 DNA sequence: TGCAGCGTTGGGTCGAGTAGCAATCAGCCCCAGCATTTT. Its translation: CSVGSSSNQPQHF.

The genes are TRBV10-1 and TRBJ2-5; D remains ambiguous. The CDR3 runs 13 residues. Trimming took off 0 bases at V and 7 bases at J, with 9 bases between the two ends. The V gene's germline CDR1 is WNHNN and CDR2 SYGVQD (reference sequence). The CDR3 nucleotides read TGCGCCAGCAGTGAGTCGAGACTGGGGACCCAGTACTTC. Its translation: CASSESRLGTQYF.

V and J are TRBV27 and TRBJ1-5, with a weak D call TRBD1 (6 bases). The CDR3 spans 17 residues. The V and J ends lost 0 bases and 5 bases respectively, with 17 bases between them. From germline, CDR1 is MNHEY and CDR2 SMNVEV (reference sequence). The CDR3 DNA reads as TGTGCCAGCAGTTTATCGGGGGTGCGGGGGCTGGATCAGCCCCAGCATTTT. It encodes CASSLSGVRGLDQPQHF.

This sequence joins TRBV27 and TRBJ1-5; perhaps TRBD1 as D (6 bases). This CDR3 spans 13 amino acids. Trimming shortened V by 2 bases and J by 9 bases, and 11 bases separated the two germline ends. CDR1 and CDR2 from the germline V gene are MNHEY and SMNVEV (reference sequence). CDR3 DNA sequence: TGTGCCAGCAGTTTAGGACAGTTTCTGCCCCAGCATTTT. This encodes CASSLGQFLPQHF.

The chain combines TRBV2 with TRBJ1-5; D is perhaps TRBD1 (5 bases). The CDR3 consists of 14 residues. Germline CDR1 reads SNHLY; CDR2 reads FYNNEI. Deletions cut 5 bases from V and 4 bases from J, with 12 bases between. The CDR3 nucleotides read TGTGCCAGCAGTTTAAGACAGTATAATCAGCCCCAGCATTTT. Its protein is CASSLRQYNQPQHF.

This rearrangement joins TRBV5-4 to TRBJ1-4, with a tentative D call TRBD1 (6 bases). Germline assignment: CDR1 SGHNT and CDR2 YYREEE (reference sequence). The CDR3 consists of 14 residues. V lost 4 bases and J 8 bases, leaving 15 bases between the germline ends. The CDR3: CASSVGGAGEKLFF. Here the CDR3 DNA reads TGTGCCAGCAGCGTTGGGGGGGCTGGGGAAAAACTGTTTTTT.

The V call is TRBV19, the J call TRBJ1-5; D may be TRBD1 (6 bases). The length of the CDR3 is 14 residues. The V end lost 4 bases, the J end lost 7 bases, and 14 bases lay between the germline ends. Germline V gene sequence: CDR1 LNHDA, CDR2 SQIVND (reference sequence). Here the CDR3 reads CASSTDRWGQPQHF. DNA of the CDR3: TGTGCCAGTAGTACAGACAGGTGGGGCCAGCCCCAGCATTTT.

About this clone: Other nucleotide sequences from this sample produce the same CDR3. The chain uses TRBV9 and TRBJ1-5; no reliable D call. Germline values: CDR1 SGDLS, CDR2 YYNGEE. The CDR3 has 14 residues. V was shortened by 0 bases and J by 6 bases, with 10 bases between the two germline ends. The CDR3: CASSVGGGAQPQHF. The CDR3 nucleotides are TGTGCCAGCAGCGTAGGAGGTGGTGCTCAGCCCCAGCATTTT.

This chain joins TRBV29-1 and TRBJ1-2; perhaps TRBD1 as D (6 bases). This CDR3 comprises 14 residues. The V and J ends lost 2 bases and 8 bases respectively, with 18 bases between them. CDR1 and CDR2 (germline): SQVTM, ANQGSEA. CDR3 nucleotides: TGCAGCGTTGAATCTAGGGCCAGGGGCAAAGGCTACACCTTC. This gives the protein CSVESRARGKGYTF.

The rearrangement joins TRBV4-2 to TRBJ2-5; 8 bases align to TRBD1. With V trimmed by 5 bases and J by 5 bases, 13 bases remained unmatched. Germline V gene lookup returns CDR1 LGHNA and CDR2 YNFKEQ. The CDR3 has 16 residues. In nucleotides, the CDR3 is TGTGCCAGCAGCTCCCGGCCCGGACAGGGTGAGGAGACCCAGTACTTC. This encodes CASSSRPGQGEETQYF.